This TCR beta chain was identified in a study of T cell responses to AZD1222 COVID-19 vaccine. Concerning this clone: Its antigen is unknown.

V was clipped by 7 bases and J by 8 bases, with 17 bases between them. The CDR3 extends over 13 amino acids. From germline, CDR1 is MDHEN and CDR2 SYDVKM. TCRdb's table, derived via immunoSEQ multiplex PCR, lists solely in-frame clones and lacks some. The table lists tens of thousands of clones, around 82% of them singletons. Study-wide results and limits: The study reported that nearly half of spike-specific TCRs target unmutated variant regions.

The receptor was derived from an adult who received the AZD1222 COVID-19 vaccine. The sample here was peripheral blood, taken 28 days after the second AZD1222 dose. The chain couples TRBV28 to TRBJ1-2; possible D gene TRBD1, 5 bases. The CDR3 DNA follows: TGTGCCAGCACCCCAGGGACCCCCTACGGCTACACCTTC. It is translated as CASTPGTPYGYTF.